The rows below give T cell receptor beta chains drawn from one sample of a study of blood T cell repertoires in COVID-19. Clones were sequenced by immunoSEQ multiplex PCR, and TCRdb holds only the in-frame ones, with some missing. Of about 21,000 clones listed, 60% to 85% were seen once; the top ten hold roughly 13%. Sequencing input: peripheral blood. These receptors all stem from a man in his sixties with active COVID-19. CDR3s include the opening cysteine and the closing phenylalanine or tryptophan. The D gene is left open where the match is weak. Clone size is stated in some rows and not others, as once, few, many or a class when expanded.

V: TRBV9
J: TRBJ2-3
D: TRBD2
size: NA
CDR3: CASSVAAGGADTQYF
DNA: TGTGCCAGCAGCGTAGCAGCGGGAGGCGCGGATACGCAGTATTTT

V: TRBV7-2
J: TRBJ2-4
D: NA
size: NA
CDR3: CASSLGGGLAKNIQYF
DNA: TGTGCCAGCAGCTTAGGGGGCGGCCTAGCCAAAAACATTCAGTACTTC

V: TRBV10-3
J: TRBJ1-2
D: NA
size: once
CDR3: CAISRDIETGHGYTF
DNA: TGTGCCATCAGCCGGGACATTGAAACGGGGCATGGCTACACCTTC

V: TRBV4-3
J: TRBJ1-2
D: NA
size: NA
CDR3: CASSQNRQAGYGYTF
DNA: TGCGCCAGCAGCCAAAATAGACAGGCAGGCTATGGCTACACCTTC

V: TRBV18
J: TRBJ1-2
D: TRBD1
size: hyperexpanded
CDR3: CASSPGQDYGYTF
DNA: TGTGCCAGCTCCCCGGGACAGGACTATGGCTACACCTTC

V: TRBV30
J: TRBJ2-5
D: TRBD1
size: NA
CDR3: CAWGQGDETQYF
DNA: TGTGCCTGGGGACAGGGGGACGAGACCCAGTACTTC

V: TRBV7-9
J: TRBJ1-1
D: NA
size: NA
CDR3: CASSPTPGSTPKDTEAFF
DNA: TGTGCCAGCAGCCCCACCCCGGGGTCCACGCCCAAGGACACTGAAGCTTTCTTT

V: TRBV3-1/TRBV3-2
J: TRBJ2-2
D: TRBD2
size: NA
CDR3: CASSLRLAGTGELFF
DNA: TGTGCCAGCAGCCTGAGACTAGCGGGAACCGGGGAGCTGTTTTTT

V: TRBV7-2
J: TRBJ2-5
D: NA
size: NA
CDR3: CASSRLGRRGLQETQYF
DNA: TGTGCCAGCAGCCGCCTGGGGAGGCGGGGGCTCCAAGAGACCCAGTACTTC

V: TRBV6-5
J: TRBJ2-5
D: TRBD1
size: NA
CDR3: CASSYGDRNQETQYF
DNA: TGTGCCAGCAGTTACGGGGACAGGAACCAAGAGACCCAGTACTTC

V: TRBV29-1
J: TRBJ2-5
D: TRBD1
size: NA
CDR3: CSVAGQGAYETQYF
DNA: TGCAGCGTGGCCGGACAGGGGGCATACGAGACCCAGTACTTC

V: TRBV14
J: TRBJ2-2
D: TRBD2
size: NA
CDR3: CASSQGAGGTGELFF
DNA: TGTGCCAGCAGCCAAGGAGCGGGAGGGACCGGGGAGCTGTTTTTT

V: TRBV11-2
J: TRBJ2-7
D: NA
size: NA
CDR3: CASTRGSSYEQYF
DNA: TGTGCCAGCACCAGGGGTAGCTCCTACGAGCAGTACTTC

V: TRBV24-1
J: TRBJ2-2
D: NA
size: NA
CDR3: CATSDPNTNTGELFF
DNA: TGTGCCACCAGTGACCCTAATACGAACACCGGGGAGCTGTTTTTT

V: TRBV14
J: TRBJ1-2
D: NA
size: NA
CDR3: CASSQTTGPSGGYTF
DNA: TGTGCCAGCAGCCAAACAACCGGGCCCTCAGGGGGCTACACCTTC

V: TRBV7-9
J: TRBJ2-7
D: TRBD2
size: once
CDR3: CTSSTTSGYEQYF
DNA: TGTACCAGCAGCACGACTAGCGGGTACGAGCAGTACTTC

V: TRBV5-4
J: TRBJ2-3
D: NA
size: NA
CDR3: CASSLGGNTDTQYF
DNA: TGTGCCAGCAGCCTTGGCGGTAACACAGATACGCAGTATTTT

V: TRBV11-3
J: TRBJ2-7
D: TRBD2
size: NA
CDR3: CASSWKAGGPGEQYF
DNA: TGTGCCAGCAGCTGGAAAGCGGGAGGGCCTGGGGAGCAGTACTTC

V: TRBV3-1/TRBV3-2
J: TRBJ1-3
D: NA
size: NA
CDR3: CASSQFSQGGSSGNTIYF
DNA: TGTGCCAGCAGCCAATTCTCCCAGGGTGGGTCCTCTGGAAACACCATATATTTT

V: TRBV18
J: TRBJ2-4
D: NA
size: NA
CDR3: CASSPPNSGVAKNIQYF
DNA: TGTGCCAGCTCACCACCGAATTCAGGGGTAGCCAAAAACATTCAGTACTTC

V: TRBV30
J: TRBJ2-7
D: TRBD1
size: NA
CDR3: CASTGGGYEQYF
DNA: TGTGCCTCAACAGGGGGCGGTTACGAGCAGTACTTC

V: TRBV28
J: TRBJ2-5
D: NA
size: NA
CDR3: CASSPWTQETQYF
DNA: TGTGCCAGCAGTCCTTGGACACAAGAGACCCAGTACTTC

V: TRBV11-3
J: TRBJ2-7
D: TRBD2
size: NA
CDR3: CASSLDSGGRAPYEQYF
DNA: TGTGCCAGCAGCTTAGATTCTGGCGGGAGGGCACCCTACGAGCAGTACTTC

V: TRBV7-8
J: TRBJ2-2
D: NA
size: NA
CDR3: CASSLAGARELFF
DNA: TGTGCCAGCAGCTTAGCGGGAGCGAGGGAGCTGTTTTTT

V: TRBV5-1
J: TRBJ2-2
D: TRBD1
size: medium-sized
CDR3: CASSLPPLDRGGHGELFF
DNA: TGCGCCAGCAGCTTGCCCCCACTTGACAGGGGTGGTCACGGGGAGCTGTTTTTT

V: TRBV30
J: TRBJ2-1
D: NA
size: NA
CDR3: CAAIGGSNEQFF
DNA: TGTGCCGCAATAGGAGGTTCGAATGAGCAGTTCTTC

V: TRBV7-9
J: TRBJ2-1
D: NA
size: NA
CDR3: CASSLERTTYNEQFF
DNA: TGTGCCAGCAGCCTCGAGCGGACTACCTACAATGAGCAGTTCTTC

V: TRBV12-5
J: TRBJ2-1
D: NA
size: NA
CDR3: CASGLVASRGSYNEQFF
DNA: TGTGCTAGTGGTTTGGTAGCTAGCCGAGGCTCCTACAATGAGCAGTTCTTC

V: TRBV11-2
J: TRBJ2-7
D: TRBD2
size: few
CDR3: CASSLALAGGLSYEQYF
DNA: TGTGCCAGCAGCTTAGCCCTAGCGGGAGGACTCTCCTACGAGCAGTACTTC

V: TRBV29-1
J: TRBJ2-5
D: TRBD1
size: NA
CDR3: CSVEGGTGGVKTQYF
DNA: TGCAGCGTTGAAGGAGGGACAGGGGGCGTCAAGACCCAGTACTTC

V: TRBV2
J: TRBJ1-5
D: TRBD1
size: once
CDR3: CASSESEAGGEPYSNQPQHF
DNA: TGTGCCAGCAGTGAAAGTGAGGCAGGGGGCGAACCCTATAGCAATCAGCCCCAGCATTTT

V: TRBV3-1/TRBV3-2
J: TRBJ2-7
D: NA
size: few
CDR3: CASSPLGGEQYF
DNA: TGTGCCAGCAGCCCTCTGGGAGGCGAGCAGTACTTC

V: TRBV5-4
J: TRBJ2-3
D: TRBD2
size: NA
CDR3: CASSFLAGADTQYF
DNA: TGTGCCAGCAGCTTTCTAGCGGGAGCCGATACGCAGTATTTT

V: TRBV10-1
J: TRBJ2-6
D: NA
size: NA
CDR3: CASSPGGRLSGANVLTF
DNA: TGCGCCAGCAGTCCCGGAGGCCGGCTCTCTGGGGCCAACGTCCTGACTTTC

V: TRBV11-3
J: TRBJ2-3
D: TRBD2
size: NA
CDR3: CASSWGLAGAEAVTQYF
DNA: TGTGCCAGCAGCTGGGGACTAGCGGGAGCTGAGGCTGTTACGCAGTATTTT

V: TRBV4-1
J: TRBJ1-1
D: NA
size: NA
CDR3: CASSHGPAGGEAFF
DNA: TGCGCCAGCAGCCATGGACCCGCGGGTGGTGAAGCTTTCTTT

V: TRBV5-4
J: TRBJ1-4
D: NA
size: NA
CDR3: CASSLASTNEKLFF
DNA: TGTGCCAGCAGCTTGGCTTCAACTAATGAAAAACTGTTTTTT

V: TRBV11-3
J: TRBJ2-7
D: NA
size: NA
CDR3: CASGIYGDSSYEQYF
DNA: TGTGCCAGCGGTATCTATGGTGACAGCTCCTACGAGCAGTACTTC

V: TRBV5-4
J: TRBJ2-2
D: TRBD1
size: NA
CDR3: CASSSTGGANTGELFF
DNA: TGTGCCAGCAGCTCAACAGGGGGCGCAAACACCGGGGAGCTGTTTTTT

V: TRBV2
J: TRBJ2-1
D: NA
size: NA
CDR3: CASRPPGDSYNEQFF
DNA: TGTGCCAGCAGGCCTCCAGGGGATTCGTACAATGAGCAGTTCTTC

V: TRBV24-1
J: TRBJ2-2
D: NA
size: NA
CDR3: CATSVSSDSGELFF
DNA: TGTGCCACCAGTGTCTCTAGCGACTCCGGGGAGCTGTTTTTT

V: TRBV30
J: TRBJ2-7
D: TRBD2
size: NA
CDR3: CAWSWSGSSEQYF
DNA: TGTGCCTGGAGTTGGAGCGGGAGCTCCGAGCAGTACTTC

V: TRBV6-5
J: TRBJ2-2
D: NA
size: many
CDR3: CASNPASGGRELFF
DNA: TGTGCCAGCAACCCGGCGTCAGGGGGGAGGGAGCTGTTTTTT

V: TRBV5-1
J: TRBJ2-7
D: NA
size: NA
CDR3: CASSPAMLAEYEQYF
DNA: TGCGCCAGCAGCCCCGCCATGCTAGCCGAATACGAGCAGTACTTC

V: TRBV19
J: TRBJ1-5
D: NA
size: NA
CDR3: CASSIRGGDQPQHF
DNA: TGTGCCAGTAGTATACGGGGCGGGGATCAGCCCCAGCATTTT

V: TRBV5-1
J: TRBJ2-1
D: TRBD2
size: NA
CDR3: CASSLTSDEQFF
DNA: TGCGCCAGCAGCTTGACTAGCGATGAGCAGTTCTTC

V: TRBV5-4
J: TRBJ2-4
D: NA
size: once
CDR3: CASSPEVYGQNIQYF
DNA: TGTGCCAGCAGCCCGGAGGTCTATGGGCAAAACATTCAGTACTTC

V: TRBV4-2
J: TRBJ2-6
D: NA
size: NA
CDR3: CASSLNLLSPNVLTF
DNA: TGTGCCAGCTCCCTCAATCTTCTATCACCCAACGTCCTGACTTTC

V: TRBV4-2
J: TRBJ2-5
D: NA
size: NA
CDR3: CASSRLTLGGEETQYF
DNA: TGTGCCAGCAGCCGACTTACACTAGGTGGGGAAGAGACCCAGTACTTC

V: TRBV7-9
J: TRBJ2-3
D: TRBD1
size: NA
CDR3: CASRSPPKDRVSDTQYF
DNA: TGTGCCAGCAGGTCCCCCCCAAAGGACAGGGTGTCGGATACGCAGTATTTT

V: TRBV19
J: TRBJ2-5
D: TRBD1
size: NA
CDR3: CASNDRGSGQTQYF
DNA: TGTGCCAGTAATGACAGGGGTTCGGGGCAGACCCAGTACTTC

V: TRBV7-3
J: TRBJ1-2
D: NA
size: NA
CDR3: CASSLSATSSYSGYTF
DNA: TGTGCCAGCAGCTTATCGGCCACTTCCTCTTATAGCGGCTACACCTTC

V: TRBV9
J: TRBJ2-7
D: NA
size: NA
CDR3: CASSVASGQYEQYF
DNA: TGTGCCAGCAGCGTAGCGAGCGGCCAATACGAGCAGTACTTC